This is a list of T cell receptor beta chains from one sample in a study of T-cell reconstitution after alpha-beta-depleted transplantation in children. TCRdb itself ran the PCR reads through MiXCR, one entry per CDR3 protein. The data contain about 300,000 distinct CDR3 sequences, around 10% of them singletons. The material sequenced was PBMCs, taken before TCRalphabeta/CD19-depleted stem cell transplant. The source is a boy in the first two years of life with acute myeloid leukemia, due to receive a stem cell transplant. CDR3s include the opening cysteine and the closing phenylalanine or tryptophan. Fields, in order: J gene, clone size, D gene, V gene, CDR3 DNA, CDR3 protein. The D gene is left open where the match is weak. Clone sizes are given selectively: once, few, many, or a class where the clone is expanded.

J gene: TRBJ2-1; clone size: many; D gene: TRBD2; V gene: TRBV5-1; CDR3 DNA: TGCGCCAGCAGCTTGGCCGGACTAGCGGGGGTCAATGAGCAGTTCTTC; CDR3 protein: CASSLAGLAGVNEQFF
J gene: TRBJ2-7; clone size: many; D gene: -; V gene: TRBV25-1; CDR3 DNA: TGTGCCAGCAGTGAATATCGAGCGGCCGAGCAGTACTTC; CDR3 protein: CASSEYRAAEQYF
J gene: TRBJ2-5; clone size: many; D gene: -; V gene: TRBV29-1; CDR3 DNA: TGCAGCGTTGAAGATCCAGAGACCCAGTACTTC; CDR3 protein: CSVEDPETQYF
J gene: TRBJ2-3; clone size: -; D gene: -; V gene: TRBV2; CDR3 DNA: TGTGCCAGCAGTGAATTCTTAGGGAATGGGGATACGCAGTATTTT; CDR3 protein: CASSEFLGNGDTQYF
J gene: TRBJ2-7; clone size: many; D gene: -; V gene: TRBV12-3/TRBV12-4; CDR3 DNA: TGTGCCAGCAGTCTAAGGATGGGGGCCTACGAGCAGTACTTC; CDR3 protein: CASSLRMGAYEQYF
J gene: TRBJ2-2; clone size: many; D gene: -; V gene: TRBV3-1; CDR3 DNA: TGTGCCAGCAGTCTCGCGGGACAGAGGCGGGAGCTGTTTTTT; CDR3 protein: CASSLAGQRRELFF
J gene: TRBJ2-5; clone size: many; D gene: TRBD1; V gene: TRBV5-1; CDR3 DNA: TGCGCCAGCAGCTTGGGGGGACAGGGGGACCAAGAGACCCAGTACTTC; CDR3 protein: CASSLGGQGDQETQYF
J gene: TRBJ2-3; clone size: many; D gene: TRBD2; V gene: TRBV9; CDR3 DNA: TGTGCCAGCAGCCCCTGGAGCGGGGGGAGCACAGATACGCAGTATTTT; CDR3 protein: CASSPWSGGSTDTQYF
J gene: TRBJ1-2; clone size: many; D gene: -; V gene: TRBV5-1; CDR3 DNA: TGCGCCAGCAGCTTGGATCAGACAGGAGGCTACACCTTC; CDR3 protein: CASSLDQTGGYTF
J gene: TRBJ2-1; clone size: many; D gene: -; V gene: TRBV12-3/TRBV12-4; CDR3 DNA: TGTGCCAGCAGTCCCAGGCAGGGGCCTGAGCAGTTCTTC; CDR3 protein: CASSPRQGPEQFF
J gene: TRBJ1-5; clone size: many; D gene: TRBD1; V gene: TRBV6-5; CDR3 DNA: TGTGCCAGCAGTTACTCGACAGGGAATCAGCCCCAGCATTTT; CDR3 protein: CASSYSTGNQPQHF
J gene: TRBJ2-7; clone size: few; D gene: -; V gene: TRBV10-3; CDR3 DNA: TGTGCCATCAGTGAGTCTGGGGCCCCGAGCTCCTACGAGCAGTACTTC; CDR3 protein: CAISESGAPSSYEQYF
J gene: TRBJ2-5; clone size: -; D gene: TRBD2; V gene: TRBV5-1; CDR3 DNA: TGCGCCAGCAGCTCTAGCGGGAATCAAGAGACCCAGTACTTC; CDR3 protein: CASSSSGNQETQYF
J gene: TRBJ2-7; clone size: many; D gene: -; V gene: TRBV5-1; CDR3 DNA: TGCGCCAGCAGTCGGACGGTCTACGAGCAGTACTTC; CDR3 protein: CASSRTVYEQYF
J gene: TRBJ2-7; clone size: many; D gene: TRBD2; V gene: TRBV7-6; CDR3 DNA: TGTGCCAGCAGCTTAGGGACTAGCGGGAGGTACGAGCAGTACTTC; CDR3 protein: CASSLGTSGRYEQYF
J gene: TRBJ1-1; clone size: -; D gene: TRBD1; V gene: TRBV4-2; CDR3 DNA: TGTGCCAGCAGCCCCTTGACAGGGGACTACACTGAAGCTTTCTTT; CDR3 protein: CASSPLTGDYTEAFF
J gene: TRBJ2-7; clone size: many; D gene: -; V gene: TRBV11-2; CDR3 DNA: TGTGCCAGCAGCTCCTATAAGGGGGGGATGAACGAGCAGTACTTC; CDR3 protein: CASSSYKGGMNEQYF
J gene: TRBJ2-1; clone size: many; D gene: -; V gene: TRBV6-5; CDR3 DNA: TGTGCCAGCAGTTACAGGCGGAGCTCCTACAATGAGCAGTTCTTC; CDR3 protein: CASSYRRSSYNEQFF
J gene: TRBJ2-7; clone size: many; D gene: -; V gene: TRBV11-2; CDR3 DNA: TGTGCCAGCAGCTCCCTAAAAGACGGAGCCTACGAGCAGTACTTC; CDR3 protein: CASSSLKDGAYEQYF
J gene: TRBJ2-2; clone size: -; D gene: -; V gene: TRBV20-1; CDR3 DNA: TGCAGTGCTAGAGCGAGGACAGCAACCGGGGAGCTGTTTTTT; CDR3 protein: CSARARTATGELFF
J gene: TRBJ2-1; clone size: many; D gene: TRBD2; V gene: TRBV18; CDR3 DNA: TGTGCCAGCTCACCACCGGCAGCGGGAATGGATGAGCAGTTCTTC; CDR3 protein: CASSPPAAGMDEQFF
J gene: TRBJ2-1; clone size: many; D gene: TRBD2; V gene: TRBV11-2; CDR3 DNA: TGTGCCAGCAGCCCCCACCTTAGCGGGGGTACGAATGAGCAGTTCTTC; CDR3 protein: CASSPHLSGGTNEQFF
J gene: TRBJ1-1; clone size: many; D gene: -; V gene: TRBV14; CDR3 DNA: TGTGCCAGCAGCCATTTTCGGGGGAACACTGAAGCTTTCTTT; CDR3 protein: CASSHFRGNTEAFF
J gene: TRBJ2-1; clone size: many; D gene: TRBD2; V gene: TRBV4-2; CDR3 DNA: TGTGCCAGCAGCCAAGCTCGAGGACTAGCGGGGGGGCCCCACAATGAGCAGTTCTTC; CDR3 protein: CASSQARGLAGGPHNEQFF
J gene: TRBJ2-1; clone size: many; D gene: -; V gene: TRBV4-3; CDR3 DNA: TGCGCCAGCAGCCAAGAGGGGACCCTTTACGGAGCGCCGTGGAATGAGCAGTTCTTC; CDR3 protein: CASSQEGTLYGAPWNEQFF
J gene: TRBJ2-1; clone size: many; D gene: -; V gene: TRBV4-3; CDR3 DNA: TGCGCCAGCAGCCAAGATACAGGGACTGAGCAGTTCTTC; CDR3 protein: CASSQDTGTEQFF
J gene: TRBJ2-7; clone size: many; D gene: TRBD1; V gene: TRBV28; CDR3 DNA: TGTGCCAGCAGTTTAGACAGGGAGCGAGGATCCTACGAGCAGTACTTC; CDR3 protein: CASSLDRERGSYEQYF
J gene: TRBJ2-1; clone size: many; D gene: -; V gene: TRBV7-8; CDR3 DNA: TGTGCCAGCAGCTTAGTGATCAAGAATGAGCAGTTCTTC; CDR3 protein: CASSLVIKNEQFF
J gene: TRBJ1-1; clone size: many; D gene: -; V gene: TRBV6-1; CDR3 DNA: TGTGCCAGTCTCGGGGGGGGCGCGGACACTGAAGCTTTCTTT; CDR3 protein: CASLGGGADTEAFF
J gene: TRBJ1-5; clone size: -; D gene: TRBD1; V gene: TRBV28; CDR3 DNA: TGTGCCAGCAACTCAGTACAGGGGGTCCGTAATCAGCCCCAGCATTTT; CDR3 protein: CASNSVQGVRNQPQHF
J gene: TRBJ2-5; clone size: many; D gene: TRBD2; V gene: TRBV28; CDR3 DNA: TGTGCCAGCACCCTTTTAGGACTAGCAGGGGAGACCCAGTACTTC; CDR3 protein: CASTLLGLAGETQYF
J gene: TRBJ2-4; clone size: many; D gene: -; V gene: TRBV12-3/TRBV12-4; CDR3 DNA: TGTGCCAGCAGTTCAGGATCTCTAGCCAAAAACATTCAGTACTTC; CDR3 protein: CASSSGSLAKNIQYF
J gene: TRBJ1-3; clone size: few; D gene: -; V gene: TRBV28; CDR3 DNA: TGTGCCAGCAGTTTATGCCCACAGGGAGGTGGTGGAAACACCATATATTTT; CDR3 protein: CASSLCPQGGGGNTIYF
J gene: TRBJ2-7; clone size: many; D gene: TRBD1; V gene: TRBV24-1; CDR3 DNA: TGTGCCACCAGTGACTCCGGACAGGGGGTCAACGAGCAGTACTTC; CDR3 protein: CATSDSGQGVNEQYF
J gene: TRBJ2-1; clone size: many; D gene: -; V gene: TRBV4-2; CDR3 DNA: TGTGCCAGCAGCCAAGCGCGTTCCCAGTACAATGAGCAGTTCTTC; CDR3 protein: CASSQARSQYNEQFF
J gene: TRBJ2-7; clone size: many; D gene: TRBD1; V gene: TRBV5-5; CDR3 DNA: TGTGCCAGCAGCCCCCGGGACAGGGGACCCTACGAGCAGTACTTC; CDR3 protein: CASSPRDRGPYEQYF
J gene: TRBJ1-3; clone size: many; D gene: TRBD1; V gene: TRBV28; CDR3 DNA: TGTGCCAGCAGCGACCTCGACAGGGGGCTCTCTGGAAACACCATATATTTT; CDR3 protein: CASSDLDRGLSGNTIYF
J gene: TRBJ1-5; clone size: -; D gene: TRBD1; V gene: TRBV20-1; CDR3 DNA: TGCAGTGCCCAAGACAGGGCAGCCCAGCCCCAGCATTTT; CDR3 protein: CSAQDRAAQPQHF
J gene: TRBJ2-3; clone size: many; D gene: -; V gene: TRBV12-3/TRBV12-4; CDR3 DNA: TGTGCCAGCAGCCATAGTAGGTCCACAGATACGCAGTATTTT; CDR3 protein: CASSHSRSTDTQYF
J gene: TRBJ2-7; clone size: many; D gene: -; V gene: TRBV27; CDR3 DNA: TGTGCCAGCAGTTTAGGGGCTCCCTACGAGCAGTACTTC; CDR3 protein: CASSLGAPYEQYF